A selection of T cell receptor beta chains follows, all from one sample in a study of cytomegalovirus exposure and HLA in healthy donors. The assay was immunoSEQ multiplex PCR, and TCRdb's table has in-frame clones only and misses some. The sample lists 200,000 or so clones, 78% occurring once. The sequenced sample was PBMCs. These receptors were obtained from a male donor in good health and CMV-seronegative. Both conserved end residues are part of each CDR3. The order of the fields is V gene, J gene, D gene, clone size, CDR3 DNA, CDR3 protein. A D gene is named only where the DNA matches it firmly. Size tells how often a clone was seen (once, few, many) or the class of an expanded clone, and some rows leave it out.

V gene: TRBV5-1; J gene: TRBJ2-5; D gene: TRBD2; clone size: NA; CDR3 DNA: TGCGCCAGCAGCGTCGGGGGGGGCACAGAGACCCAGTACTTC; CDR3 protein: CASSVGGGTETQYF
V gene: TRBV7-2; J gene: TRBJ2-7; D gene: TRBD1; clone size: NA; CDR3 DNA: TGTGCCAGCAGCTTAGGGGGACAGGGGGCTAAGCAGTACTTC; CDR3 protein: CASSLGGQGAKQYF
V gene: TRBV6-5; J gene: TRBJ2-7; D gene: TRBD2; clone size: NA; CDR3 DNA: TGTGCCAGCAGTTTTTCGACTAGCGGGAACTACGAGCAGTACTTC; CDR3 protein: CASSFSTSGNYEQYF
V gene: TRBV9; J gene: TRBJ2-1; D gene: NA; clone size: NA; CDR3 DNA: TGTGCCAGCAGCGTCTCACCCGTCGCGACGGGCAATGAGCAGTTCTTC; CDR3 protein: CASSVSPVATGNEQFF
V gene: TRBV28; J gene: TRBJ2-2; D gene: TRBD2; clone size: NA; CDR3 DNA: TGTGCCAGCAGTCGACTAGCGGGAGGCACCGGGGAGCTGTTTTTT; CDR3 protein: CASSRLAGGTGELFF
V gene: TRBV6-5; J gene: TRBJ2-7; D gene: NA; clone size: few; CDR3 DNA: TGTGCCAGCAGTTATGGCAGCGGGCTAAGCGAGCAGTACTTC; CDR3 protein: CASSYGSGLSEQYF
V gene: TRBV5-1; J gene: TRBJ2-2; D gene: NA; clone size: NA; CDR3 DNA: TGCGCCAGCAGCCTACGGGACTGGAACACCGGGGAGCTGTTTTTT; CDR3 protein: CASSLRDWNTGELFF
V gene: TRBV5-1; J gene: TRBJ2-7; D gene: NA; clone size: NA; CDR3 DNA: TGCGCCAGCAGCTTGAGTGTCGGTCCCTACGAGCAGTACTTC; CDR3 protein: CASSLSVGPYEQYF
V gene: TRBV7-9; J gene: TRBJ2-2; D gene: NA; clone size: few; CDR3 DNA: TGTTCCAGCAGCTTTAGCACCGGGGAGCTGTTTTTT; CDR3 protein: CSSSFSTGELFF
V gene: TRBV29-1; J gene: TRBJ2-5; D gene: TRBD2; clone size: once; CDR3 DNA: TGCAGCGGTATGGGTGGGCGGGAGGGAGGGCAAGAGACCCAGTACTTC; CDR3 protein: CSGMGGREGGQETQYF
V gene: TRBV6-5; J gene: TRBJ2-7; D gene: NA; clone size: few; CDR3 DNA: TGTGCCAGCAGCTTTGGCCCTGAGCAGTACTTC; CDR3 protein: CASSFGPEQYF
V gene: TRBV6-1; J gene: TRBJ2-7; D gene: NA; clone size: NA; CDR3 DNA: TGTGCCAGCAGTGAATCCAGGGGCCCCTACGAGCAGTACTTC; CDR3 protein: CASSESRGPYEQYF
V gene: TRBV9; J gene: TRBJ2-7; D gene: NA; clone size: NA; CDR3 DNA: TGTGCCAGCAGCGTAGTCTCAGGGGCGAACTCCTACGAGCAGTACTTC; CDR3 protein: CASSVVSGANSYEQYF
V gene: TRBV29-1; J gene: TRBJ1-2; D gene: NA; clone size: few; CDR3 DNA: TGCAGCGTTGGGGGTTTAGGAGGGTCGGTTGAGTATGGCTACACCTTC; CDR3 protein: CSVGGLGGSVEYGYTF
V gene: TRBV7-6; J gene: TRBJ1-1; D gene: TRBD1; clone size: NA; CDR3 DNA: TGTGCCAGCAGCTTAGGGACAGGGGGCAACACTGAAGCTTTCTTT; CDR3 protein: CASSLGTGGNTEAFF
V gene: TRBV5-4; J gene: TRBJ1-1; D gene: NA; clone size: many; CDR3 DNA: TGTGCCAGCAGAGCCAGGGAACAGAACACTGAAGCTTTCTTT; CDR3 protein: CASRAREQNTEAFF
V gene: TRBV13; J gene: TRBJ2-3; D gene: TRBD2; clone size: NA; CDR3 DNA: TGTGCCAGCAGCGCCGTAGGGCTAGCGGGAGATAGTTTTAGCACAGATACGCAGTATTTT; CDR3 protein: CASSAVGLAGDSFSTDTQYF
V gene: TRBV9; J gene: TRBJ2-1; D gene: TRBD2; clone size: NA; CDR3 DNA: TGTGCCAGCAGCCCGACTAGCCCCCCTTACAATGAGCAGTTCTTC; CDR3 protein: CASSPTSPPYNEQFF
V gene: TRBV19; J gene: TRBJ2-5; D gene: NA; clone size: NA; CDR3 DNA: TGTGCCAGTAGTAATGCGGCAGTTCGAGAGACCCAGTACTTC; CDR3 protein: CASSNAAVRETQYF
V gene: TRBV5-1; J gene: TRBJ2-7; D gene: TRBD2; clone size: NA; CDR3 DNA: TGCGCCAGCAGCTTGCGTGCCCGGACTAGCGGGAGATTATACGAGCAGTACTTC; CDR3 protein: CASSLRARTSGRLYEQYF
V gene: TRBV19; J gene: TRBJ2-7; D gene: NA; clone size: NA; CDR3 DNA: TGTGCCAGTAGTCATCCGAGGGAGGTCGGCTACGAGCAGTACTTC; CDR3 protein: CASSHPREVGYEQYF
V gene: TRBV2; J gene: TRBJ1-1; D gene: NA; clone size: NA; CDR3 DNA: TGTGCCAGCAGTGAAGTGAGGACAGAGAACACTGAAGCTTTCTTT; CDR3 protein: CASSEVRTENTEAFF
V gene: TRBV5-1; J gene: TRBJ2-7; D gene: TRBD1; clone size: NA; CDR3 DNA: TGCGCCAGCAGCTTGGGGGACGGGACAGGGGGGCTCGTGCAGTACTTC; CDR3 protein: CASSLGDGTGGLVQYF
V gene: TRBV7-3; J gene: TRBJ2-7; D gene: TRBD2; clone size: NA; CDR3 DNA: TGTGCCAGCAGCCCACAGGCGGGAGACCTCCGGGAGCAGTACTTC; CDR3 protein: CASSPQAGDLREQYF
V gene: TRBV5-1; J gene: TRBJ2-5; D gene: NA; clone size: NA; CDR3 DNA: TGCGCCAGCAGCGTAAACAGGGGAGGAGAGACCCAGTACTTC; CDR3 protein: CASSVNRGGETQYF
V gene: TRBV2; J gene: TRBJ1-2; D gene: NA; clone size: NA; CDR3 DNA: TGTGCCAGCAGCCAGTTGTACTATGGCTACACCTTC; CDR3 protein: CASSQLYYGYTF
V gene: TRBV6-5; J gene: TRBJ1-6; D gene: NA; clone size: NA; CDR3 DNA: TGTGCCAGCAGTTACTCGAGGGGGTTCGATTCACCCCTCCACTTT; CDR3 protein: CASSYSRGFDSPLHF
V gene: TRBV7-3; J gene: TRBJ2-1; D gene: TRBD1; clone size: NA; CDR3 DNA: TGTGCCAGCAGCCCTCGGACAGGTGAGGAGCAGTTCTTC; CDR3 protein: CASSPRTGEEQFF
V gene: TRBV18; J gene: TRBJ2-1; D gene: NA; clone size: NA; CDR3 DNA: TGTGCCAGCTCACCACCGAGGCGGGCGTCCTACAATGAGCAGTTCTTC; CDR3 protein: CASSPPRRASYNEQFF
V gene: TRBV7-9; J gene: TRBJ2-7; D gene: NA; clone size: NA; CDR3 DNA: TGTTCCAGCAGCTTAGGAGTCGAGCAGTACTTC; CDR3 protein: CSSSLGVEQYF
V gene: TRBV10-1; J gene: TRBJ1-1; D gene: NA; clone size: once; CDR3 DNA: TGCGCCAGCAGTGAGATGGGCCACGCCACAGGGCTGGGTGAAGCTTTCTTT; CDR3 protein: CASSEMGHATGLGEAFF
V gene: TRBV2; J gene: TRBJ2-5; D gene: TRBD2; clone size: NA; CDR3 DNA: TGTGCCAGCAGTGAAGCTAGCGGGAGAAACCAAGAGACCCAGTACTTC; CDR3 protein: CASSEASGRNQETQYF
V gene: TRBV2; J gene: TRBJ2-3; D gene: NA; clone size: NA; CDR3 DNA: TGTGCCAGCAGTGACAGGGGATCCGGCACAGATACGCAGTATTTT; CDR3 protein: CASSDRGSGTDTQYF
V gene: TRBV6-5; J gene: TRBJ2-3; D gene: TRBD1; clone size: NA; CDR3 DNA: TGTGCCACGACAGGGGATAGCGCAGATACGCAGTATTTT; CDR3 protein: CATTGDSADTQYF
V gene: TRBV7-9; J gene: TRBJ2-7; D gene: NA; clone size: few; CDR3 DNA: TGTGCCAGCAGCTTAGGTGACTATAACGAGCAGTACTTC; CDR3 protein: CASSLGDYNEQYF
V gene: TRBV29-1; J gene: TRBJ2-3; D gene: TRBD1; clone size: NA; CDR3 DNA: TGCAGCGTTGGGGGGGGACAGGGGCTCACAGATACGCAGTATTTT; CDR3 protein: CSVGGGQGLTDTQYF
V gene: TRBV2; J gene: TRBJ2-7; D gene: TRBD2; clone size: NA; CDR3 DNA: TGTGCCAGCAGTGAATCGAGTAGCGGGAGGGTAAGGCAGTACTTC; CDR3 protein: CASSESSSGRVRQYF
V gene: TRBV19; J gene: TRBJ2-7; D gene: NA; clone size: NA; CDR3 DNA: TGTGCCAGTAACGGGGACGAGCAGTACTTC; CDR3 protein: CASNGDEQYF
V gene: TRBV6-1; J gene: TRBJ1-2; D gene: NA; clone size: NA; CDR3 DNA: TGTGCCAGCAGTGAGATGGGCTACTATGGCTACACCTTC; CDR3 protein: CASSEMGYYGYTF
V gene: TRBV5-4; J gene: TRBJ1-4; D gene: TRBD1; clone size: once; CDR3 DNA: TGTGCCAGCAGCAAGGGGACAGATGAAAAACTGTTTTTT; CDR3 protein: CASSKGTDEKLFF
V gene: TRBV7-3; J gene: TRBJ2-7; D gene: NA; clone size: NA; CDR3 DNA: TGTGCCAGCAGCTATACTTCCGGGAGAGGCTACGAGCAGTACTTC; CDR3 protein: CASSYTSGRGYEQYF
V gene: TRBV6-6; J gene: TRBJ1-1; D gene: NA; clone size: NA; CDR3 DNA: TGTGCCAGCAGTCCCGGGACAAAGACTGAAGCTTTCTTT; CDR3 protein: CASSPGTKTEAFF
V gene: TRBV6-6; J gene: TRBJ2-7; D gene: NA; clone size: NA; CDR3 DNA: TGTGCCAGCAGTTACCGTCCCCCAGGGCGAACCTACGAGCAGTACTTC; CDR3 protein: CASSYRPPGRTYEQYF
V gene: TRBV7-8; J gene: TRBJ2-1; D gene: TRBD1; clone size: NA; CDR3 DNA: TGTGCCAGCAGCCCCGAAATAACAGGGGTGAATGAGCAGTTCTTC; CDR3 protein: CASSPEITGVNEQFF
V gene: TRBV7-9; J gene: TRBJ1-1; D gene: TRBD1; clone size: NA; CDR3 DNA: TGTGCCAGCACCAAAACCAGGGGGCTCACTGAAGCTTTCTTT; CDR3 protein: CASTKTRGLTEAFF
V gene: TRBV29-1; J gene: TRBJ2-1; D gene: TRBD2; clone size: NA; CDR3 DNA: TGCAGCGAGAGTGGCGGGAGGAATGAGCAGTTCTTC; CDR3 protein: CSESGGRNEQFF
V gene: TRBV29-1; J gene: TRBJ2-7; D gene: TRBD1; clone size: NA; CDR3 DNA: TGCAGCGCCCGGGACAGAGCCAGCTTCTACGAGCAGTACTTC; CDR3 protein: CSARDRASFYEQYF
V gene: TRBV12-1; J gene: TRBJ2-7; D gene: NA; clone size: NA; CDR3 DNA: TGTGCCAGCAGTCTCTGGACTAGCGGGTCCTACGAGCAGTACTTC; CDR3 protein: CASSLWTSGSYEQYF
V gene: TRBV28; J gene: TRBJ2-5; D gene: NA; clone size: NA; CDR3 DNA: TGTGCCGGACGACGATCGGGGGAGACCCAGTACTTC; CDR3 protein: CAGRRSGETQYF
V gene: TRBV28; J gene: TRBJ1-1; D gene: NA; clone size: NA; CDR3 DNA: TGTGCCAGCATAAAAGGAGGCCGCAACACTGAAGCTTTCTTT; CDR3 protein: CASIKGGRNTEAFF
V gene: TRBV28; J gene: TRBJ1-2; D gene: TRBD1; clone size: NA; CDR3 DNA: TGTGCCAGCAAAGGGACAGGCCTGGGCTATGGCTACACCTTC; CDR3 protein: CASKGTGLGYGYTF